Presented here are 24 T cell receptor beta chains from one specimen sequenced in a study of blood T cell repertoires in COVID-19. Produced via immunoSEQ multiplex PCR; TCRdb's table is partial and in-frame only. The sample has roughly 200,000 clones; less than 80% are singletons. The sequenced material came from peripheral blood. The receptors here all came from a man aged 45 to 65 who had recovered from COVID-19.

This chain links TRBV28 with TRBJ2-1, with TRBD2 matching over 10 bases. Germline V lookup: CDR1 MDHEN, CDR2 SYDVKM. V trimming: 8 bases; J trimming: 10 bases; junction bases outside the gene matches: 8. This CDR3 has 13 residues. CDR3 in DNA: TGTGCCAGCCTTGGGACTAGCGTCTGGGAGCAGTTCTTC. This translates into CASLGTSVWEQFF.

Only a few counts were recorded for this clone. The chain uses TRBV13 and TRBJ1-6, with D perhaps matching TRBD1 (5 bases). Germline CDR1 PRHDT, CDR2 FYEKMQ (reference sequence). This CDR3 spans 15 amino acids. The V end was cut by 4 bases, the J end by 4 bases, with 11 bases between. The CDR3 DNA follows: TGTGCCAGCAGCTCCTGGGGGGTATATAATTCACCCCTCCACTTT. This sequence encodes CASSSWGVYNSPLHF.

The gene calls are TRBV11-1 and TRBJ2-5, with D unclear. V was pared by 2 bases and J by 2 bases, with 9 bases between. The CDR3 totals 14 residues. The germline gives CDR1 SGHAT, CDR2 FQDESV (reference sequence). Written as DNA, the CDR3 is TGTGCCAGCAGCTTAAGCCACCGTCAAGAGACCCAGTACTTC. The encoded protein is CASSLSHRQETQYF.

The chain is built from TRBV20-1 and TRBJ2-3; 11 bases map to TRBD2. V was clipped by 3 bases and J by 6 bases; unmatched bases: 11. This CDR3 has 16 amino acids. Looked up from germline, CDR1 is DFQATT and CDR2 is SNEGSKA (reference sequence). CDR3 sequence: CSASIRLAGGGDTQYF. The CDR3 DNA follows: TGCAGTGCTAGTATCAGGCTAGCGGGGGGTGGCGATACGCAGTATTTT.

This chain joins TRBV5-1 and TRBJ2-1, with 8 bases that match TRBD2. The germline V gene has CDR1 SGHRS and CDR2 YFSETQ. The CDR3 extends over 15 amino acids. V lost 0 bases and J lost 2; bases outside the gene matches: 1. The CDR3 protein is CASSLGAGAYNEQFF. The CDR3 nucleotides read TGCGCCAGCAGCTTGGGAGCGGGAGCCTACAATGAGCAGTTCTTC. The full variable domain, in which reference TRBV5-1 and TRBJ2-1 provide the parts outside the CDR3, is KAGVTQTPRYLIKTRGQQVTLSCSPISGHRSVSWYQQTPGQGLQFLFEYFSETQRNKGNFPGRFSGRQFSNSRSEMNVSTLELGDSALYLCASSLGAGAYNEQFFGPGTRLTVL.

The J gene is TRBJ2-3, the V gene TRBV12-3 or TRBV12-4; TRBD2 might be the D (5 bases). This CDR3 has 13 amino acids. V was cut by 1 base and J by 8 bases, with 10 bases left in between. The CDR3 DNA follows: TGTGCCAGCAGTTTAGGGCGCGAGGGTACGCAGTATTTT. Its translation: CASSLGREGTQYF.

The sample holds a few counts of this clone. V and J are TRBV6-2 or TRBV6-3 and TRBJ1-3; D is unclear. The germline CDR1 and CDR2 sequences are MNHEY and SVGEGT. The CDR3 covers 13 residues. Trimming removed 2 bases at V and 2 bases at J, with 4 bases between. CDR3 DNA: TGTGCCAGCAGTTACCGGGCTGGAAACACCATATATTTT. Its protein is CASSYRAGNTIYF.

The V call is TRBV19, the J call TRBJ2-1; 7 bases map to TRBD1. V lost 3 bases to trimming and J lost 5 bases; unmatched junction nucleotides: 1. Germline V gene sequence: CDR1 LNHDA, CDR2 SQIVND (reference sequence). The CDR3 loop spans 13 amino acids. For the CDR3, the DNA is TGTGCCAGTAGTATCGACAGGGACAATGAGCAGTTCTTC. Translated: CASSIDRDNEQFF.

The CDR3 DNA is TGTGCCAGCAGCTTCCGGGGTGCCGAGCAGTACTTC. Its protein product is CASSFRGAEQYF. V gene TRBV5-6 combines with J gene TRBJ2-7, with D possibly matching TRBD2 (5 bases). Between the trimmed V and J ends, which lost 2 bases and 6 bases, there was a span of 9 bases. The CDR3 loop spans 12 amino acids. From germline, CDR1 is SGHDT and CDR2 YYEEEE.

The CDR3 DNA reads TGCGCCAGCAGCACCTCTAGCGGGAGCCCCTACAATGAGCAGTTCTTC. Protein product: CASSTSSGSPYNEQFF. The chain uses TRBV5-1 and TRBJ2-1, with 10 bases aligning to TRBD2. The CDR3 runs to 16 residues. Germline assignment: CDR1 SGHRS and CDR2 YFSETQ. The trim removed 4 bases at V and 2 bases at J, leaving 6 bases unmatched.

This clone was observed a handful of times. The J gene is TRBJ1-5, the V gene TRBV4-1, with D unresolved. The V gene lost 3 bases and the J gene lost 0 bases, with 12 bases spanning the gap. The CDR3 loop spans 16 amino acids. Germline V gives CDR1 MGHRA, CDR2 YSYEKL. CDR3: CASSHFYGNSNQPQHF. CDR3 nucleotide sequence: TGCGCCAGCAGCCACTTCTACGGGAATAGCAATCAGCCCCAGCATTTT.

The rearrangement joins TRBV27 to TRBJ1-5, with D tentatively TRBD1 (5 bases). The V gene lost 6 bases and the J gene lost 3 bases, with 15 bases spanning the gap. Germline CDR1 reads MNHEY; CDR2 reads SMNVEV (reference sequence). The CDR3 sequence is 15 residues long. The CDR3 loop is CASSAGRAHNQPQHF. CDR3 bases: TGTGCCAGCAGCGCGGGGCGGGCCCACAATCAGCCCCAGCATTTT.

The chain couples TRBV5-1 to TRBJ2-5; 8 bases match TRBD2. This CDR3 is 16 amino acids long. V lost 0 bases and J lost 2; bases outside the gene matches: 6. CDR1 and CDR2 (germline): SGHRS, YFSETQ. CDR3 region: CASSLVVRGGQETQYF. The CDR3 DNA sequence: TGCGCCAGCAGCTTGGTGGTTCGGGGGGGGCAAGAGACCCAGTACTTC.

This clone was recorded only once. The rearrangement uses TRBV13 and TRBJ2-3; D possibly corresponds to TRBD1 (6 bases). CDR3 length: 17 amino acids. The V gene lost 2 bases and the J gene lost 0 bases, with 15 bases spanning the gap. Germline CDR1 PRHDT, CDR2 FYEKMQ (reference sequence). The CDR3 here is CASSLPHRTASTDTQYF. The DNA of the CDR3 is TGTGCCAGCAGCTTACCCCATCGGACAGCGAGCACAGATACGCAGTATTTT. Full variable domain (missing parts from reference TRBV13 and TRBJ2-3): AAGVIQSPRHLIKEKRETATLKCYPIPRHDTVYWYQQGPGQDPQFLISFYEKMQSDKGSIPDRFSAQQFSDYHSELNMSSLELGDSALYFCASSLPHRTASTDTQYFGPGTRLTVL.

CDR3 loop: CASSFNFGDSRRYEQYF. For the CDR3, the DNA is TGTGCCAGCAGCTTTAATTTTGGCGACAGTAGGCGCTACGAGCAGTACTTC. This chain links TRBV5-8 with TRBJ2-7; maybe TRBD1 (5 bases). CDR3 length: 17 residues. Germline lookup yields CDR1 SGHTS and CDR2 YDEGEE. Trimming left V 2 bases short and J 3 bases short, with 21 bases between.

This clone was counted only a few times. CDR3 coding DNA: TGCGCCAGCAGCTCCTACATCGGACCAGGGTCCCTGGTAGGGGCCAACGTCCTGACTTTC. It yields the protein CASSSYIGPGSLVGANVLTF. The chain carries TRBV5-1 and TRBJ2-6; D possibly corresponds to TRBD1 (5 bases). V lost 3 bases, J lost 4 bases, and 26 bases lay in between. Looked up from germline, CDR1 is SGHRS and CDR2 is YFSETQ. This CDR3 contains 20 residues.

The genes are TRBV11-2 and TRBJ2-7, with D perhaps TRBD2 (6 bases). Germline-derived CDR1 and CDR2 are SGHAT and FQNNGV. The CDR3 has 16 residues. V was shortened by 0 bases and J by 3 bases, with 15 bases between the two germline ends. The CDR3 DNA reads TGTGCCAGCAGCTTAGAATTGGGGGGAGCCAGCTACGAGCAGTACTTC. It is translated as CASSLELGGASYEQYF.

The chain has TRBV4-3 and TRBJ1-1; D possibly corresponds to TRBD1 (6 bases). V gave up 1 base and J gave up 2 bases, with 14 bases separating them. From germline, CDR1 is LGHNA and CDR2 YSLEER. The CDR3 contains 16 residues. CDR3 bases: TGCGCCAGCAGCCAAGGGGGGGGCAGGAAAAACACTGAAGCTTTCTTT. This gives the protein CASSQGGGRKNTEAFF.

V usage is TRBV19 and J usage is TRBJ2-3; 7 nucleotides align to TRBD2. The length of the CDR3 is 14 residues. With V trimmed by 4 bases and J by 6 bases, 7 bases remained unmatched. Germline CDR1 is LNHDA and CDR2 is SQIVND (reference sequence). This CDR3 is CASSSGSLWDTQYF. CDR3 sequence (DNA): TGTGCCAGTAGTAGCGGGAGCCTTTGGGATACGCAGTATTTT.

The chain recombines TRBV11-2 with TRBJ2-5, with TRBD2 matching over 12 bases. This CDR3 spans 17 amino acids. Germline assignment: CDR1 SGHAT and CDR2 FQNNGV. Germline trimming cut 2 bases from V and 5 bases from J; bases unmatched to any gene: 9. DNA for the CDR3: TGTGCCAGCAGCTTATTGACTAGCGGGAGAGTAGGGGAGACCCAGTACTTC. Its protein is CASSLLTSGRVGETQYF. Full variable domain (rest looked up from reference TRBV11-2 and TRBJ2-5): EAGVAQSPRYKIIEKRQSVAFWCNPISGHATLYWYQQILGQGPKLLIQFQNNGVVDDSQLPKDRFSAERLKGVDSTLKIQPAKLEDSAVYLCASSLLTSGRVGETQYFGPGTRLLVL.

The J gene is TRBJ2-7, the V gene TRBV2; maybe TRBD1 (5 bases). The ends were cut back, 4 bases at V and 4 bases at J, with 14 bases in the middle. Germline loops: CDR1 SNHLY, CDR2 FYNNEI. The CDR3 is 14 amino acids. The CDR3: CASSVETDQYEQYF. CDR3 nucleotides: TGTGCCAGCAGTGTCGAGACAGACCAATACGAGCAGTACTTC.

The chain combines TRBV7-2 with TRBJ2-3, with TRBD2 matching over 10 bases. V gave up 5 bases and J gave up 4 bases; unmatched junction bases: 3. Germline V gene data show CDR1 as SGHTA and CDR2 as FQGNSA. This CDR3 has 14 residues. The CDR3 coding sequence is TGTGCCAGCAGCCTTGGGACTAGCGCAGATACGCAGTATTTT. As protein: CASSLGTSADTQYF.

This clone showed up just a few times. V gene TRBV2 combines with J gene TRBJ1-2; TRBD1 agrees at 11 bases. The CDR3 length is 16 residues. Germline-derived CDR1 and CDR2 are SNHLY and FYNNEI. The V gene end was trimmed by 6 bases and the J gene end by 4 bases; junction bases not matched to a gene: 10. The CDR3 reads CASSVRDRGVGYGYTF. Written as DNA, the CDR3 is TGTGCCAGCAGCGTCCGGGACAGGGGGGTGGGCTATGGCTACACCTTC.

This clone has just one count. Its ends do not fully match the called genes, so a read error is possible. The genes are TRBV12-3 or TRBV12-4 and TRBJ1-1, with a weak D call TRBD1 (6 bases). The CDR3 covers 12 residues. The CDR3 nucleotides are TGTGCCGGCAGGCTATTCAGGGGTGAAGCTTTCTTT. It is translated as CAGRLFRGEAFF.